These 27 T cell receptor beta chains originate from one sample sequenced in a study of CD8 T cells in cerebrospinal fluid in Alzheimer's disease. Following a re-call of the 10x single-cell sequencing reads, TCRdb has one entry per CDR3 protein and lacks DNA. The sample data list around 800 distinct CDR3 sequences. Sequencing was performed on cerebrospinal fluid. The receptors shown here come from a human donor with Parkinson's disease.

By frequency, this clonotype registers large. The genes are TRBV7-9 and TRBJ2-5; there is no DNA to check the TCRdb D call of TRBD1. In germline, CDR1 is SEHNR, CDR2 FQNEAQ (reference sequence). The CDR3 sequence is 14 residues long. The CDR3: CASSPLRVGETQYF.

Judged by frequency, this clonotype is large. This chain links TRBV11-2 with TRBJ1-2. The CDR3 runs to 13 residues. In germline, CDR1 is SGHAT, CDR2 FQNNGV. The CDR3 reads CASSLGGTYGYTF.

This clonotype ranks as medium-sized in terms of frequency. V is TRBV9 and J is TRBJ1-1; the D call from TCRdb, TRBD1, cannot be confirmed without DNA. Germline CDR1 SGDLS, CDR2 YYNGEE. This CDR3 is 14 amino acids long. CDR3 residues: CASSPRQGRTEAFF.

According to its frequency, this clonotype is large. This chain joins TRBV2 and TRBJ2-7. This CDR3 region has 13 residues. Germline lookup yields CDR1 SNHLY and CDR2 FYNNEI. The CDR3 reads CASIRTSSYEQYF.

V is TRBV7-2 and J is TRBJ2-7. The length of the CDR3 is 14 residues. CDR1 and CDR2 from the germline V gene are SGHTA and FQGNSA. CDR3: CASSLGAGSHEQYF.

Considering frequency, this clonotype is medium-sized. This sequence joins TRBV5-4 and TRBJ1-4; TCRdb picks TRBD1, but there is no DNA to check that call. The germline gives CDR1 SGHNT, CDR2 YYREEE (reference sequence). CDR3 size: 15 residues. Here the CDR3 reads CASSANRGLDEKLFF.

In terms of frequency, this clonotype is large. This chain links TRBV6-6 with TRBJ2-4; as DNA is missing, the TRBD1 call by TCRdb cannot be tested. Germline V CDR1 and CDR2: MNHNY, SVGAGI (reference sequence). The CDR3 consists of 13 residues. The CDR3 reads CATEGGSKNIQYF.

This clonotype is classed as medium-sized by frequency. V and J are TRBV19 and TRBJ1-4; without DNA, the TCRdb call of TRBD1 cannot be checked. Germline V CDR1 and CDR2: LNHDA, SQIVND (reference sequence). The CDR3 consists of 12 residues. The CDR3 loop reads CASSIKGEKLFF.

By frequency, this clonotype registers medium-sized (0.01 to 0.1%). V and J are TRBV11-3 and TRBJ2-1; TCRdb selects TRBD1, and the lack of DNA leaves this call unchecked. CDR3 length equals 14 residues. The germline V gene encodes CDR1 SGHNT and CDR2 YENEEA. The CDR3 reads CASSWGQGNNEQFF.

This clonotype is identified as large (0.1 to 1%) from frequency. J is TRBJ2-1 and V is TRBV20-1; TCRdb's D call, TRBD1, is unchecked because there is no DNA. Germline loops: CDR1 DFQATT, CDR2 SNEGSKA (reference sequence). The CDR3 is 15 residues long. CDR3 residues: CSPGGQGSYYNEQFF.

Measured by frequency, this clonotype is large. The chain couples TRBV6-5 to TRBJ1-5; lacking DNA, the TRBD1 call made by TCRdb goes unchecked. The CDR3 is made up of 15 amino acids. Germline CDR1 is MNHEY and CDR2 is SVGAGI. The CDR3 loop is CASSITGNNGQPQHF.

This clonotype is deemed medium-sized by its frequency. This chain uses TRBV28 with TRBJ1-5; TCRdb calls TRBD1, which cannot be checked without DNA. The CDR3 runs to 13 residues. Germline V gene lookup returns CDR1 MDHEN and CDR2 SYDVKM. This CDR3 is CASQPGAGQPQHF.

According to its frequency, this clonotype is large. CDR3 protein: CASSFSTGDGYTF. The rearrangement links TRBV7-2 to TRBJ1-2; TCRdb indicates TRBD1, and absent DNA this call remains unverified. CDR3 length: 13 residues. Per the germline V gene, CDR1 is SGHTA and CDR2 is FQGNSA.

Considering frequency, this clonotype is large (0.1 to 1%). The V gene is TRBV9, the J gene TRBJ2-2; lacking DNA, the TRBD2 call made by TCRdb goes unchecked. This CDR3 has 16 amino acids. Germline-derived CDR1 and CDR2 are SGDLS and YYNGEE. This CDR3 reads CASSPLASANTGELFF. The complete variable domain, with remaining parts taken from reference TRBV9 and TRBJ2-2, reads DSGVTQTPKHLITATGQRVTLRCSPRSGDLSVYWYQQSLDQGLQFLIQYYNGEERAKGNILERFSAQQFPDLHSELNLSSLELGDSALYFCASSPLASANTGELFFGEGSRLTVL.

The CDR3 sequence is CASSETVRAEAFF. The chain recombines TRBV9 with TRBJ1-1. This CDR3 is 13 amino acids long. The germline gives CDR1 SGDLS, CDR2 YYNGEE.

Considering frequency, this clonotype is large (0.1 to 1%). The rearrangement joins TRBV11-2 to TRBJ2-3. CDR1 is SGHAT and CDR2 is FQNNGV in the germline V gene. The CDR3 is made up of 13 amino acids. The CDR3 spells CASSLEARLGQYF.

Its frequency marks this clonotype as large. The V gene is TRBV6-2 or TRBV6-3, the J gene TRBJ2-6; the D call from TCRdb, TRBD1, cannot be confirmed without DNA. The length of the CDR3 is 17 residues. CDR1 is MNHEY and CDR2 is SVGEGT in the germline V gene. This chain's CDR3 is CASSKEDGATGANVLTF.

By frequency, this clonotype is large. The chain carries TRBV10-3 and TRBJ1-2; TCRdb outputs TRBD1, but without DNA this stays unchecked. The CDR3 loop spans 13 amino acids. Germline CDR1 ENHRY, CDR2 SYGVKD. CDR3 in amino acids: CAISGNRDYGYTF.

This clonotype is called large based on its frequency. This chain connects TRBV20-1 to TRBJ2-2; TCRdb indicates TRBD2, and absent DNA this call remains unverified. Germline loops: CDR1 DFQATT, CDR2 SNEGSKA (reference sequence). CDR3 size: 15 residues. The CDR3: CSAPRAGGNTGELFF.

This clonotype is called medium-sized based on its frequency. V gene TRBV29-1 combines with J gene TRBJ2-5. The CDR3 contains 11 residues. The germline V gene encodes CDR1 SQVTM and CDR2 ANQGSEA. CDR3: CSVNSQETQYF.

This clonotype shows up as large by frequency. V is TRBV7-2 and J is TRBJ1-2; lacking DNA, the TRBD1 call made by TCRdb goes unchecked. Germline V gives CDR1 SGHTA, CDR2 FQGNSA. There are 12 residues in the CDR3. The CDR3 sequence: CASSLTGTAYTF.

The rearrangement links TRBV7-9 to TRBJ1-6. Germline CDR1 reads SEHNR; CDR2 reads FQNEAQ (reference sequence). The CDR3 spans 15 residues. The CDR3 sequence: CASSTASGYNSPLHF.

Its frequency marks this clonotype as medium-sized (0.01 to 0.1%). The genes are TRBV3-1 and TRBJ1-2. The CDR3 loop spans 12 amino acids. Germline values: CDR1 LGHDT, CDR2 YNNKEL (reference sequence). CDR3 region: CASSRGPEGYTF.

According to its frequency, this clonotype is medium-sized. The J gene is TRBJ2-1, the V gene TRBV12-3 or TRBV12-4; the TRBD1 assignment by TCRdb is unverifiable without DNA. The CDR3 length is 15 residues. CDR3 protein: CASSSRGGTYNEQFF.

This clonotype is deemed medium-sized by its frequency. The chain links TRBV20-1 to TRBJ1-3; with no DNA, the TCRdb D assignment of TRBD1 cannot be verified. The CDR3 consists of 16 residues. CDR1 and CDR2 from the germline V gene are DFQATT and SNEGSKA (reference sequence). CDR3 in amino acids: CSARGVEDRGLNTIYF.

By frequency, this clonotype is medium-sized. This chain connects TRBV27 to TRBJ2-6; the TRBD1 assignment by TCRdb is unverifiable without DNA. This CDR3 comprises 21 residues. Germline V gene sequence: CDR1 MNHEY, CDR2 SMNVEV (reference sequence). The CDR3 is CASSFYTPGQWSPSGANVLTF.

By frequency, this clonotype is medium-sized. This sequence joins TRBV30 and TRBJ1-5. Per the germline V gene, CDR1 is GTSNPN and CDR2 is SVGIG (reference sequence). The CDR3 consists of 12 residues. This CDR3 reads CAWSVGHQPQHF.